The source of this T cell receptor beta chain is a study of T cell changes during pregnancy in multiple sclerosis. The V end was cut by 2 bases, the J end by 4 bases, with 9 bases between. Germline V gene sequence: CDR1 SGHTA, CDR2 FQGNSA. CDR3 size: 13 residues. Libraries were prepared by immunoSEQ multiplex PCR; TCRdb keeps only in-frame clonotypes and omits some of them. This table holds approximately 40,000 clones, about 90% found once. This receptor was identified in a female donor with multiple sclerosis, enrolled in a pregnancy study. The material was CD4+ T cells from peripheral blood mononuclear cells, obtained in the third trimester of pregnancy. The chain couples TRBV7-2 to TRBJ2-7; D is unresolved. CDR3 bases: TGTGCCAGCAGCTTATCAGGCGTTTACGAGCAGTACTTC. Protein sequence: CASSLSGVYEQYF.